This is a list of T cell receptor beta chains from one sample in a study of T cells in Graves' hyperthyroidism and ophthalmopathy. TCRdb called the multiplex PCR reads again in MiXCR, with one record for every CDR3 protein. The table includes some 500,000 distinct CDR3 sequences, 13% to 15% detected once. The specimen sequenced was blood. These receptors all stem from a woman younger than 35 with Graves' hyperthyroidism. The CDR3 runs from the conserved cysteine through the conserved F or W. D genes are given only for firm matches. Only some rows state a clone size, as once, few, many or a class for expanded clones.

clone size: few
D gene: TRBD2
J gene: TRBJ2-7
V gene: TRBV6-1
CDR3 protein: CASRGLAVVYEQYF
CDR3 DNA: TGTGCCAGCAGGGGACTAGCGGTTGTCTACGAGCAGTACTTC

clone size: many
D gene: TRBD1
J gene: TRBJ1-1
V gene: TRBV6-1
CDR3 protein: CASSPNRGRSTEAFF
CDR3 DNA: TGTGCCAGCAGTCCTAACAGGGGAAGGAGCACTGAAGCTTTCTTT

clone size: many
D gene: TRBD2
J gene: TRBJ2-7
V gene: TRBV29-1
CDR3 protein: CSVISGSTSYEQYF
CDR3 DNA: TGCAGCGTTATTAGCGGGAGCACGTCCTACGAGCAGTACTTC

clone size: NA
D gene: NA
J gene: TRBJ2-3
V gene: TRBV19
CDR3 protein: CASSIYVREITDTQYF
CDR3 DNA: TGTGCCAGTAGTATCTATGTCAGGGAAATTACAGATACGCAGTATTTT

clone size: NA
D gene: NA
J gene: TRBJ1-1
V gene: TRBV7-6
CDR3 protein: CASAGQWTEAFF
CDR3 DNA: TGTGCCAGCGCGGGGCAGTGGACTGAAGCTTTCTTT

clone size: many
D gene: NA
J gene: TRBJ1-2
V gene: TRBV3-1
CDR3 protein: CASSQEGSDGYTF
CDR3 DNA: TGTGCCAGCAGCCAAGAAGGAAGTGACGGCTACACCTTC

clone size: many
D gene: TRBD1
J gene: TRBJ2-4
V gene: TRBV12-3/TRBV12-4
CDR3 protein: CASSSTGKNIQYF
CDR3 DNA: TGTGCCAGCAGTTCGACAGGGAAAAACATTCAGTACTTC

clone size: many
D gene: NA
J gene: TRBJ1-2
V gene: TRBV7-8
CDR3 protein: CASSLVPRNNYGYTF
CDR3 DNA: TGTGCCAGCAGCTTAGTTCCCAGGAATAACTATGGCTACACCTTC

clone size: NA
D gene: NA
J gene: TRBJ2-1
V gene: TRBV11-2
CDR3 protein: CASSGGRRSSSYNEQFF
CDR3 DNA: TGTGCCAGCTCGGGTGGGAGGCGCTCCAGCTCCTACAATGAGCAGTTCTTC

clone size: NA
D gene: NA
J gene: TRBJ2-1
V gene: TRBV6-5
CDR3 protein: CASSYSASSYNEQFF
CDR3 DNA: TGTGCCAGCAGTTACTCGGCGAGCTCCTACAATGAGCAGTTCTTC

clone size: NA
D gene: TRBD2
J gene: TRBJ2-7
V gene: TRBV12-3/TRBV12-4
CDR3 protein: CASSLGTSGRRWRYEQYF
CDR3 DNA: TGTGCCAGCAGCCTTGGGACTAGCGGGAGGAGATGGCGCTACGAGCAGTACTTC

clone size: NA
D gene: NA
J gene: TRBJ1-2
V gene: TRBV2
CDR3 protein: CASSLNGVDYGYTF
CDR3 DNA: TGTGCCAGCAGTCTCAACGGGGTTGACTATGGCTACACCTTC

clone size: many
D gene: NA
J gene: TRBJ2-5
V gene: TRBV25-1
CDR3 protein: CASSEWGGKQETQYF
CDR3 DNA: TGTGCCAGCAGTGAATGGGGCGGTAAACAAGAGACCCAGTACTTC

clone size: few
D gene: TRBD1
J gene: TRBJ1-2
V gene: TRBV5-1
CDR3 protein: CASSTRLSTGGGYTF
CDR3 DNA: TGCGCCAGCAGCACACGACTATCGACAGGGGGCGGCTACACCTTC

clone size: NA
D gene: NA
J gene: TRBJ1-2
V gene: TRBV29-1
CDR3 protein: CSVGENYGYTF
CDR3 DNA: TGCAGCGTTGGGGAGAACTATGGCTACACCTTC

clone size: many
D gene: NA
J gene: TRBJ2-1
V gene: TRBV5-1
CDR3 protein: CASSLAKGGNEQFF
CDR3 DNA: TGCGCCAGCAGCTTGGCCAAGGGGGGGAATGAGCAGTTCTTC

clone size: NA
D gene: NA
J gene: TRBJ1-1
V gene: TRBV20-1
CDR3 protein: CSARVGARNTEAFF
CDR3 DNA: TGCAGTGCTAGAGTGGGGGCCAGAAACACTGAAGCTTTCTTT

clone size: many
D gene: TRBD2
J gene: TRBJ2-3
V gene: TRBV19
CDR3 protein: CASSPRREFTDTQYF
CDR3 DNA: TGTGCCAGTAGTCCGCGGCGGGAGTTTACAGATACGCAGTATTTT

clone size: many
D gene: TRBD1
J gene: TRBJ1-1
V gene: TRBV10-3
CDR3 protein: CAISSRGTGEAFF
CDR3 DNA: TGTGCCATCAGTAGTCGCGGGACAGGTGAAGCTTTCTTT

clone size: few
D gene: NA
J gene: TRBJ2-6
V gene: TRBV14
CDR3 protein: CASSQDRSGANVLTF
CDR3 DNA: TGTGCCAGCAGCCAAGACAGGTCCGGGGCCAACGTCCTGACTTTC

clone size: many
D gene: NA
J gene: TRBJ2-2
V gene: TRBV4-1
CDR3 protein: CASSHLAINTGELFF
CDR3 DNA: TGCGCCAGCAGCCATCTAGCGATAAACACCGGGGAGCTGTTTTTT

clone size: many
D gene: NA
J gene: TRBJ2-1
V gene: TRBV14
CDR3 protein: CASSRTVYNEQFF
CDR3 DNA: TGTGCCAGCAGCAGGACAGTCTACAATGAGCAGTTCTTC

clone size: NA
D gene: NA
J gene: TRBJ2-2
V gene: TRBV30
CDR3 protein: CAWSSIGTRPQLYF
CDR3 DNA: TGTGCCTGGAGTTCCATAGGGACCAGGCCTCAGCTGTACTTT

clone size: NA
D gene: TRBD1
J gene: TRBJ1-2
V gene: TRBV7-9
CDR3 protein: CASTGRAGGSYGYTF
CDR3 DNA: TGTGCCAGCACCGGTAGGGCAGGGGGCAGCTATGGCTACACCTTC

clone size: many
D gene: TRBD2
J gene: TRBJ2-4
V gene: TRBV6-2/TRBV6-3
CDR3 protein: CASSYLAGGSKNIQYF
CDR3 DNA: TGTGCCAGCAGTTATTTAGCGGGAGGCAGCAAAAACATTCAGTACTTC

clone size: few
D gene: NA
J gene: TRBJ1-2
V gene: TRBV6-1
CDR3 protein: CASSEYVGPGYTF
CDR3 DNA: TGTGCCAGCAGTGAATACGTAGGGCCGGGCTACACCTTC

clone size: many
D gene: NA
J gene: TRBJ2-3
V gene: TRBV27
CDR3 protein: CASSAAGSRDTQYF
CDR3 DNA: TGTGCCAGCAGTGCGGCAGGGAGTAGGGATACGCAGTATTTT

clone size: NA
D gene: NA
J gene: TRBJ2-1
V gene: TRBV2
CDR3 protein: CAIRDLSQFF
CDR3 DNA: TGTGCCATCCGGGATCTCTCGCAGTTCTTC

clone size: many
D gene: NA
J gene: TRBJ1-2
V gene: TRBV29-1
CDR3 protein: CSVSDINYGYTF
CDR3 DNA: TGCAGCGTTTCTGACATCAACTATGGCTACACCTTC

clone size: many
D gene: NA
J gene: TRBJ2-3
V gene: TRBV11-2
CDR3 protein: CASRMGGANLRDTQYF
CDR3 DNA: TGTGCCAGCCGGATGGGGGGGGCGAATCTAAGAGATACGCAGTATTTT

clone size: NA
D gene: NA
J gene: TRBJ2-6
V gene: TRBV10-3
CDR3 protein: CAISESGTGANVLTF
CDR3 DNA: TGTGCCATCAGTGAGTCAGGAACTGGGGCCAACGTCCTGACTTTC

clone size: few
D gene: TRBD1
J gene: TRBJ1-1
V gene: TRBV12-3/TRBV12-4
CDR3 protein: CASSFWTGGRVNTEAFF
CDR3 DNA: TGTGCCAGCAGCTTCTGGACAGGGGGACGGGTGAACACTGAAGCTTTCTTT

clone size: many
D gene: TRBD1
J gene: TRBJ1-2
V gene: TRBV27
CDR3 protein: CASGRDRDGYTF
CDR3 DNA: TGTGCCAGCGGCCGGGACAGGGACGGCTACACCTTC

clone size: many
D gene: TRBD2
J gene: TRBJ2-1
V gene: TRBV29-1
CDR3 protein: CSARQGTSGIYEQFF
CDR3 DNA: TGCAGCGCCCGACAGGGGACTAGCGGGATTTATGAGCAGTTCTTC

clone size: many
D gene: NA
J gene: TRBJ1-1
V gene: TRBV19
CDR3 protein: CASNLVGVGTEAFF
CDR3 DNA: TGTGCCAGTAATTTGGTGGGGGTGGGGACTGAAGCTTTCTTT

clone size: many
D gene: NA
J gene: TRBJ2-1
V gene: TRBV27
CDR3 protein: CASTGGQNNEQFF
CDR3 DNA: TGTGCCAGCACCGGGGGACAGAACAATGAGCAGTTCTTC

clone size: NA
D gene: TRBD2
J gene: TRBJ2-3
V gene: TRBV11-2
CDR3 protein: CASSGWTSGITDTQYF
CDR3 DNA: TGTGCCAGCAGCGGATGGACTAGCGGGATCACAGATACGCAGTATTTT

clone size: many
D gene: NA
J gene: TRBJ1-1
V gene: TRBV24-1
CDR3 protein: CATSDFRGTEAFF
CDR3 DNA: TGTGCCACCAGTGATTTCCGGGGTACTGAAGCTTTCTTT

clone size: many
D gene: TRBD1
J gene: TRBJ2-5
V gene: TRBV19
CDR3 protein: CASSLGQGARETQYF
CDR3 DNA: TGTGCCAGTAGTTTGGGACAGGGGGCGCGGGAGACCCAGTACTTC

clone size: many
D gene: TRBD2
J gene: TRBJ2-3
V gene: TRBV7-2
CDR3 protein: CASSLDTSGSWDTQYF
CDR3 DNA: TGTGCCAGCAGCTTAGACACTAGCGGGAGTTGGGATACGCAGTATTTT

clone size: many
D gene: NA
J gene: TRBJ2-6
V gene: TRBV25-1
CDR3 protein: CASSEGSGQFSGANVLTF
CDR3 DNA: TGTGCCAGCAGTGAAGGGTCGGGACAATTCTCTGGGGCCAACGTCCTGACTTTC

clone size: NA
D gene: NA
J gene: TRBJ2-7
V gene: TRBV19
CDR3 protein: CASSMGAREQYF
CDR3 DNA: TGTGCCAGTAGTATGGGAGCGCGAGAGCAGTACTTC

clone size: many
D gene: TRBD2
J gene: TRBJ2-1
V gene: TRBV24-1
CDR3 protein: CATSDPGLARGKQFF
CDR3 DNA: TGTGCCACCAGTGATCCGGGACTAGCGAGGGGAAAGCAGTTCTTC

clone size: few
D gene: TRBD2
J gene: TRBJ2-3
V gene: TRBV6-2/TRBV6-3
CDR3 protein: CASSYSMGSGGTDTQYF
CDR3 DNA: TGTGCCAGCAGTTACTCGATGGGTAGCGGGGGCACAGATACGCAGTATTTT

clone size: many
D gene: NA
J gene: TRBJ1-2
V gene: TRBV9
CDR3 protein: CASRRAGDYGYTF
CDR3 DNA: TGTGCCAGCAGGCGGGCAGGGGATTATGGCTACACCTTC

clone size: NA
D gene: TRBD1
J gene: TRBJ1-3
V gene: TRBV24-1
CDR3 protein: CATNRPTTGGYF
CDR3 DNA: TGTGCCACCAATCGACCGACGACAGGGGGTTATTTT

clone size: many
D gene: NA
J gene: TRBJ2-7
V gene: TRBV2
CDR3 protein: CASSPMARERNYEQYF
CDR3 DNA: TGTGCCAGCAGTCCCATGGCACGAGAGCGGAACTACGAGCAGTACTTC

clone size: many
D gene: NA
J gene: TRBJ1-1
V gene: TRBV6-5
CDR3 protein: CASSYSRNTEAFF
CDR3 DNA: TGTGCCAGCAGTTACTCGAGGAACACTGAAGCTTTCTTT

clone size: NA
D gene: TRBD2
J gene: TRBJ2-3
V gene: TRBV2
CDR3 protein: CARGTSGKLIRDTQYF
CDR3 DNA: TGTGCCAGGGGGACTAGCGGGAAGCTGATCCGAGATACGCAGTATTTT

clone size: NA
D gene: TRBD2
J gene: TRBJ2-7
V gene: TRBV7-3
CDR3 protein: CASSLISSGEQYF
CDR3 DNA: TGTGCCAGCAGCTTAATATCTAGCGGGGAGCAGTACTTC

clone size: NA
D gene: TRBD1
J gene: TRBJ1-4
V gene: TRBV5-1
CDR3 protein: CASRPRQGNDEKLFF
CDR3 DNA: TGCGCCAGCAGACCCAGACAGGGGAACGATGAAAAACTGTTTTTT

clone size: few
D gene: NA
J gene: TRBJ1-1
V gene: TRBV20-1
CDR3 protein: CSARAPQEALKAFF
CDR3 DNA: TGCAGTGCTAGGGCCCCACAGGAGGCCCTGAAAGCTTTCTTT

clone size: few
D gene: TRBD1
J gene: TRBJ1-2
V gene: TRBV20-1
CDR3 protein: CSAQHTRGQGSGYTF
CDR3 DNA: TGCAGTGCTCAACACACCCGGGGACAGGGATCGGGCTACACCTTC

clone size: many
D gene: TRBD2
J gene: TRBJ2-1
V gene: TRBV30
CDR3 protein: CATSGIINEQFF
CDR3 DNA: TGTGCCACTAGCGGGATTATCAATGAGCAGTTCTTC

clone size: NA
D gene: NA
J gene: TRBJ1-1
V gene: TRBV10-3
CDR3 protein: CAIGLGMNTEAFF
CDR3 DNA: TGTGCCATCGGTTTGGGCATGAACACTGAAGCTTTCTTT

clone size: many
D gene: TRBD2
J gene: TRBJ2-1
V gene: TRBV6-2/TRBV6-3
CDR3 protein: CASSYKIKTSGVNEQFF
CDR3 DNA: TGTGCCAGCAGTTACAAGATCAAGACTAGCGGAGTCAATGAGCAGTTCTTC

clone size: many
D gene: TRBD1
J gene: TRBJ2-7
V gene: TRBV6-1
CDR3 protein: CASSGGDFTRGLYEQYF
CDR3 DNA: TGTGCCAGTTCAGGGGGCGATTTTACTCGAGGGCTCTACGAGCAGTACTTC